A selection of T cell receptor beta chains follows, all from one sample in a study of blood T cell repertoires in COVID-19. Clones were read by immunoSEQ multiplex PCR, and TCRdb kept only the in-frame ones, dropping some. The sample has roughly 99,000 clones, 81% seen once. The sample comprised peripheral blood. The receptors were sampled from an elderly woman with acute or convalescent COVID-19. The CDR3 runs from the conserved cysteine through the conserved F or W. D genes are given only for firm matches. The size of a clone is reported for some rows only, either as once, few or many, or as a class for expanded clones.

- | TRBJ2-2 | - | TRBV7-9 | CASNIGGVGGELFF | TGTGCCAGCAACATCGGCGGGGTCGGCGGGGAGCTGTTTTTT
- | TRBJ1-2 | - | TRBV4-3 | CASSRADSVATGYTF | TGCGCCAGCAGCCGAGCGGACAGTGTAGCTACGGGCTACACCTTC
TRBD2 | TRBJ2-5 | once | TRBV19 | CASSFGQGLGETQYF | TGTGCCAGTAGTTTCGGCCAGGGACTAGGGGAGACCCAGTACTTC
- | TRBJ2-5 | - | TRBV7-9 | CASSLDYTGKETQYF | TGTGCCAGCAGCTTAGATTATACAGGGAAAGAGACCCAGTACTTC
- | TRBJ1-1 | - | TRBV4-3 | CASRRQSGDTEAFF | TGCGCCAGCAGGAGACAGTCGGGGGACACTGAAGCTTTCTTT
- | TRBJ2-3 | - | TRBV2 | CASSLLPGTDTQYF | TGTGCCAGCAGTTTACTGCCCGGCACAGATACGCAGTATTTT
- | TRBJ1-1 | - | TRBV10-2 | CATTLAGNTEAFF | TGCGCCACCACCTTGGCGGGGAACACTGAAGCTTTCTTT
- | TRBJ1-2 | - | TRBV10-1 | CASSEQTNYGYTF | TGCGCCAGCAGCGAACAAACTAACTATGGCTACACCTTC
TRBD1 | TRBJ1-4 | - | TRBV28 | CASSLAQGQGEKLFF | TGTGCCAGCAGTTTAGCCCAGGGACAGGGTGAAAAACTGTTTTTT
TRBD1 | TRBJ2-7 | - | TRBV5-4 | CASSLTGGYEQYF | TGTGCCAGCAGCTTGACAGGGGGCTACGAGCAGTACTTC
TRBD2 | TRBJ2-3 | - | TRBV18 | CASSPLGGTDTQYF | TGTGCCAGCTCACCACTGGGGGGGACAGATACGCAGTATTTT
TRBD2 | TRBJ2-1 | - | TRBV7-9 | CASSLAGGTYNEQFF | TGTGCCAGCAGCTTAGCGGGGGGGACCTACAATGAGCAGTTCTTC
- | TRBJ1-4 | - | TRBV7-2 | CASSLLQASNEKLFF | TGTGCCAGCAGCTTATTGCAGGCATCTAATGAAAAACTGTTTTTT
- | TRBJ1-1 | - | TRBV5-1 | CASSFGPLGMNTEAFF | TGCGCCAGCAGCTTTGGGCCCCTCGGGATGAACACTGAAGCTTTCTTT
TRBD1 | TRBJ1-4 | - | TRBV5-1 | CASSQGTGSEKLFF | TGCGCCAGCAGCCAAGGGACAGGTAGTGAAAAACTGTTTTTT
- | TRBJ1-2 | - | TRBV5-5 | CASSLSQTNYGYTF | TGTGCCAGCAGCTTGTCGCAGACTAACTATGGCTACACCTTC
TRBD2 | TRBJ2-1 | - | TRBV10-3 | CAISESGSGGAAEQFF | TGTGCCATCAGTGAGAGTGGTAGCGGGGGGGCGGCTGAGCAGTTCTTC
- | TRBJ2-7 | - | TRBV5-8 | CASRRQRGSYEQYF | TGTGCCAGCAGGCGACAGAGAGGAAGCTACGAGCAGTACTTC
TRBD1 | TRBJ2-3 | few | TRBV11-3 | CASSLTGADTQYF | TGTGCCAGCAGCTTAACAGGGGCGGATACGCAGTATTTT
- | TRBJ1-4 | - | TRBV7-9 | CASSQPTGPNEKLFF | TGTGCCAGCAGCCAACCGACAGGACCAAATGAAAAACTGTTTTTT
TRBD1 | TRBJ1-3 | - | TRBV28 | CASSPGTVLSSGNTIYF | TGTGCCAGCAGTCCTGGGACAGTTTTGAGCTCTGGAAACACCATATATTTT
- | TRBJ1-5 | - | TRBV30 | CAWSVRENQPQHF | TGTGCCTGGAGTGTACGGGAGAATCAGCCCCAGCATTTT
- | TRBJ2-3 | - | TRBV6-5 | CASGLSTDTQYF | TGTGCCAGCGGCTTAAGCACAGATACGCAGTATTTT
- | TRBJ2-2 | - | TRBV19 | CASSIGGGSGELFF | TGTGCCAGTAGTATAGGGGGAGGCTCCGGGGAGCTGTTTTTT
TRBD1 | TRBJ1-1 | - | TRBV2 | CASSQQGALNTEAFF | TGTGCCAGCAGCCAACAGGGGGCGTTGAACACTGAAGCTTTCTTT
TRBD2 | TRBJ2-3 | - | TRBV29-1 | CSVGGTSGAVDTQYF | TGCAGCGTTGGAGGGACTAGCGGGGCGGTAGATACGCAGTATTTT
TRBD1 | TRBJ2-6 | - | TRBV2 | CASILGGTGGSGANVLTF | TGTGCCAGCATTCTGGGCGGGACAGGAGGCTCTGGGGCCAACGTCCTGACTTTC
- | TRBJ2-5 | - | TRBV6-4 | CASSEQEGGTQYF | TGTGCCAGCAGTGAACAGGAGGGCGGGACCCAGTACTTC
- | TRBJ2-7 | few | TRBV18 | CASSPSSGEEQYF | TGTGCCAGCTCACCGAGTTCAGGGGAAGAGCAGTACTTC
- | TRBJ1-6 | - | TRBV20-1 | CSASAWQGGSPLHF | TGCAGTGCTAGTGCGTGGCAGGGTGGTTCACCCCTCCACTTT
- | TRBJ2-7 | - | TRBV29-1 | CSVDTGAYEQYF | TGCAGCGTTGACACAGGAGCCTACGAGCAGTACTTC
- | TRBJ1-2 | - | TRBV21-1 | CASSKVDGVIGYTF | TGTGCCAGCAGCAAAGTGGACGGGGTTATTGGCTACACCTTC
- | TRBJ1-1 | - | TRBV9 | CASSGQGGGGTEAFF | TGTGCCAGCAGCGGACAAGGGGGTGGAGGCACTGAAGCTTTCTTT
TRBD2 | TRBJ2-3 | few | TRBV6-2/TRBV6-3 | CASSQLAGGLADTQYF | TGTGCCAGCAGCCAACTAGCGGGGGGGCTCGCAGATACGCAGTATTTT
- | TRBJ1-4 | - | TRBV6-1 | CASSEFSAGASNEKLFF | TGTGCCAGCAGTGAATTTTCAGCGGGGGCTTCTAATGAAAAACTGTTTTTT
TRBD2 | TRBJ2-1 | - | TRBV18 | CASSPQSSGVLREQFF | TGTGCCAGCTCACCACAATCTAGCGGGGTACTTCGGGAGCAGTTCTTC
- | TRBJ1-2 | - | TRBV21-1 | CATLYGYTF | TGTGCCACCCTATATGGCTACACCTTC
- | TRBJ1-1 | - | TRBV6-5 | CASSYSTPGTEAFF | TGTGCCAGCAGTTACTCGACCCCGGGAACTGAAGCTTTCTTT
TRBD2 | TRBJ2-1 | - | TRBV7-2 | CASSFRDYSQFF | TGTGCCAGCAGCTTTAGGGACTATTCGCAGTTCTTC
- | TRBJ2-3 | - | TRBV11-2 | CASSLAGTDTQYF | TGTGCCAGCAGCTTGGCAGGAACAGATACGCAGTATTTT
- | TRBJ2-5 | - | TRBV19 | CASSMGGAAQETQYF | TGTGCCAGTAGTATGGGGGGGGCGGCCCAAGAGACCCAGTACTTC
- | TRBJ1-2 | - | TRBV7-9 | CASSLGGQQGYTF | TGTGCCAGCAGCTTAGGCGGCCAGCAAGGCTACACCTTC
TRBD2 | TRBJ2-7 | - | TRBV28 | CASQSGGHPYEQYF | TGTGCCAGCCAAAGCGGGGGGCACCCCTACGAGCAGTACTTC
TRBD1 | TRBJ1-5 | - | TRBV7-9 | CASSLTGDNQPQHF | TGTGCCAGCAGCTTAACAGGGGACAATCAGCCCCAGCATTTT
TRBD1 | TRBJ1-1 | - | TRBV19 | CASSMGQTRNTEAFF | TGTGCCAGTAGTATGGGACAGACGAGAAACACTGAAGCTTTCTTT
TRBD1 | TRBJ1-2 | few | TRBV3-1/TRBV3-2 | CASSRGTGGDYGYTF | TGTGCCAGCAGCCGAGGGACAGGGGGCGATTATGGCTACACCTTC
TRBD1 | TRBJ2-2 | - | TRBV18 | CASSPGQGASHGELFF | TGTGCCAGCTCACCTGGACAGGGGGCGAGTCACGGGGAGCTGTTTTTT
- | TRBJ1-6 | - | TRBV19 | CASSIKVTGSSYNSPLHF | TGTGCCAGTAGTATAAAGGTTACAGGAAGCTCCTATAATTCACCCCTCCACTTT
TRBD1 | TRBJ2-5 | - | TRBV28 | CASKPRDRGIQYF | TGTGCCAGTAAACCCCGGGACAGGGGGATCCAGTACTTC
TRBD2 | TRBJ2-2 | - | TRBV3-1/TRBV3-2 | CASSYGRGTGELFF | TGTGCCAGCAGCTACGGGCGGGGGACCGGGGAGCTGTTTTTT
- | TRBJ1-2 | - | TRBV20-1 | CSASGLRGRWSYTF | TGCAGTGCTAGTGGACTCCGAGGCCGATGGAGCTACACCTTC
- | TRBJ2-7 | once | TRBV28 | CASSTLTRSSYEQYF | TGTGCCAGCAGTACCCTCACGAGGAGCTCCTACGAGCAGTACTTC
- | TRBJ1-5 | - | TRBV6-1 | CASSERSNRVSNQPQHF | TGTGCCAGCAGTGAACGGTCAAACAGGGTTAGCAATCAGCCCCAGCATTTT
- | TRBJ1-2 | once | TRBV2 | CASSFDGNYGYTF | TGTGCCAGCAGCTTTGACGGGAACTATGGCTACACCTTC